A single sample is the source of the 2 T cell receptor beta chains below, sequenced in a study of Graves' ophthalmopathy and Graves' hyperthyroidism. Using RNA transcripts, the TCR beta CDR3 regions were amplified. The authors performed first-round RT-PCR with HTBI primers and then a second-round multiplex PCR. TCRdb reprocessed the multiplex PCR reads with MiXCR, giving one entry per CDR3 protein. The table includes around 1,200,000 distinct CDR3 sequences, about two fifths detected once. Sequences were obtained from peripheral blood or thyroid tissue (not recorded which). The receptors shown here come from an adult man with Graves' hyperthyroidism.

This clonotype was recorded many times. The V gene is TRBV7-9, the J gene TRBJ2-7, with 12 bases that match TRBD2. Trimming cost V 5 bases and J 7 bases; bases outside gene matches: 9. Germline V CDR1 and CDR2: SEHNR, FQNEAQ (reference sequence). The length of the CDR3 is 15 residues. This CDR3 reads CASSTGLAGNTEQYF. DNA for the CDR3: TGTGCCAGCAGCACCGGACTAGCGGGGAATACGGAGCAGTACTTC.

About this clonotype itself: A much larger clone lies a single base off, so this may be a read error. As DNA, the CDR3 is TGTGCCAGCAGCTTAGGGCCGGACCCCCTTGGTGAAGCTTTCTTT. Its protein is CASSLGPDPLGEAFF. The chain uses TRBV7-9 and TRBJ1-1; D gene uncertain. Germline V lookup: CDR1 SEHNR, CDR2 FQNEAQ (reference sequence). This CDR3 region has 15 residues. V gave up 1 base and J gave up 7 bases, with 16 bases separating them.